The 11 T cell receptor beta chains below were found in one sample sequenced in a study of OX40 agonist ivuxolimab in advanced cancers. Clones were sequenced by immunoSEQ multiplex PCR, and TCRdb holds only the in-frame ones, with some missing. The data show around 130,000 clones, with about 93% seen just once and 0.15% to 0.16% held by the top ten. Sequences were derived from CD4+ or CD8+ T cells sorted from blood, sampled in a trial of the OX40 agonist ivuxolimab. Receptors originate from an adult with an advanced solid tumor such as melanoma, head and neck, liver or kidney cancer.

V usage is TRBV5-6 and J usage is TRBJ1-5; D remains ambiguous. Germline CDR1 reads SGHDT; CDR2 reads YYEEEE. V lost 2 bases and J 3 bases, leaving 9 bases between the germline ends. The CDR3 covers 14 residues. The CDR3 nucleotides read TGTGCCAGCAGCTTACGAAGATACAATCAGCCCCAGCATTTT. Encoded protein: CASSLRRYNQPQHF.

This clone was observed a few times. The V call is TRBV7-2, the J call TRBJ1-5; a weak D match, TRBD1 (5 bases). V shed 1 base and J shed 6 bases, with 13 bases lying between them. This CDR3 is 15 amino acids long. Germline V gives CDR1 SGHTA, CDR2 FQGNSA. This CDR3 is CASSLDPEGTQPQHF. The CDR3 DNA follows: TGTGCCAGCAGCTTAGATCCCGAGGGGACTCAGCCCCAGCATTTT.

The chain uses TRBV30 and TRBJ1-5; D remains unclear. V lost 0 bases and J lost 2, with 5 bases in between. The CDR3 contains 13 residues. CDR1 and CDR2 (germline): GTSNPN, SVGIG (reference sequence). The CDR3 spells CAWSVGGNQPQHF. The CDR3 DNA follows: TGTGCCTGGAGTGTCGGTGGCAATCAGCCCCAGCATTTT.

The chain recombines TRBV7-2 with TRBJ1-5; D unclear. V lost 4 bases and J lost 2, with 9 bases in between. Germline lookup yields CDR1 SGHTA and CDR2 FQGNSA. The CDR3 is 14 amino acids. CDR3 region: CASSSQWGNQPQHF. The CDR3 DNA follows: TGTGCCAGCAGCTCTCAGTGGGGCAATCAGCCCCAGCATTTT.

This rearrangement joins TRBV6-4 to TRBJ1-1; D gene unclear. The CDR3 is 14 residues long. Germline CDR1 reads MRHNA; CDR2 reads SNTAGT. Trimming took 4 bases from V and 1 from J, leaving 10 bases between them. CDR3 amino acids: CASSADPGNTEAFF. CDR3 DNA sequence: TGTGCCAGCAGTGCGGACCCAGGGAACACTGAAGCTTTCTTT.

V gene TRBV12-1 combines with J gene TRBJ1-2; the D call TRBD1 from the table was never checked on the DNA. TRBV12-1 is a listed pseudogene. This CDR3 spans 15 amino acids. CDR3 sequence: CASSPARDSNYGYTF. The CDR3 DNA reads TGTGCCAGCAGCCCCGCCAGGGATTCTAACTATGGCTACACCTTC.

The V and J genes are TRBV11-2 and TRBJ2-5; 9 nucleotides align to TRBD2. Germline CDR1 is SGHAT and CDR2 is FQNNGV. V lost 10 bases and J lost 2; bases outside the gene matches: 5. CDR3 length equals 13 residues. CDR3 nucleotides: TGTGCCACCCGACTAGCGGCTCAAGAGACCCAGTACTTC. Protein product: CATRLAAQETQYF.

This rearrangement joins TRBV28 to TRBJ1-2; D perhaps matches TRBD1 (6 bases). The V gene lost 5 bases and the J gene lost 4 bases, with 11 bases spanning the gap. This CDR3 spans 13 amino acids. Germline V CDR1 and CDR2: MDHEN, SYDVKM. CDR3 nucleotide sequence: TGTGCCAGCAGTACAGGGACGGGCTATGGCTACACCTTC. It is translated as CASSTGTGYGYTF.

CDR3 residues: CASSQDILAGATDTQYF. CDR3 nucleotides: TGTGCCAGCAGCCAAGATATCCTAGCGGGAGCCACAGATACGCAGTATTTT. The chain joins TRBV14 to TRBJ2-3; 10 bases are shared with TRBD2. The CDR3 covers 17 residues. Germline assignment: CDR1 SGHDN and CDR2 FVKESK. Trimming cost V 0 bases and J 2 bases; bases outside gene matches: 5.

The rearrangement links TRBV5-1 to TRBJ2-3; maybe TRBD2 (6 bases). Between the trimmed V and J ends, which lost 1 base and 3 bases, there was a span of 12 bases. There are 15 residues in the CDR3. CDR1 SGHRS and CDR2 YFSETQ come from the germline V gene. In nucleotides, the CDR3 is TGCGCCAGCAGCTTGCAACGGGGGAGGACAGATACGCAGTATTTT. This sequence encodes CASSLQRGRTDTQYF. Filled out from reference TRBV5-1 and TRBJ2-3, the complete variable domain reads KAGVTQTPRYLIKTRGQQVTLSCSPISGHRSVSWYQQTPGQGLQFLFEYFSETQRNKGNFPGRFSGRQFSNSRSEMNVSTLELGDSALYLCASSLQRGRTDTQYFGPGTRLTVL.

The chain combines TRBV19 with TRBJ1-6; D is unresolved. Trimming cost V 3 bases and J 0 bases, with 9 bases left between them. Germline values: CDR1 LNHDA, CDR2 SQIVND (reference sequence). The CDR3 consists of 16 residues. As DNA, the CDR3 is TGTGCCAGTAGTATTGGCGGGATCTCCTATAATTCACCCCTCCACTTT. It encodes CASSIGGISYNSPLHF.